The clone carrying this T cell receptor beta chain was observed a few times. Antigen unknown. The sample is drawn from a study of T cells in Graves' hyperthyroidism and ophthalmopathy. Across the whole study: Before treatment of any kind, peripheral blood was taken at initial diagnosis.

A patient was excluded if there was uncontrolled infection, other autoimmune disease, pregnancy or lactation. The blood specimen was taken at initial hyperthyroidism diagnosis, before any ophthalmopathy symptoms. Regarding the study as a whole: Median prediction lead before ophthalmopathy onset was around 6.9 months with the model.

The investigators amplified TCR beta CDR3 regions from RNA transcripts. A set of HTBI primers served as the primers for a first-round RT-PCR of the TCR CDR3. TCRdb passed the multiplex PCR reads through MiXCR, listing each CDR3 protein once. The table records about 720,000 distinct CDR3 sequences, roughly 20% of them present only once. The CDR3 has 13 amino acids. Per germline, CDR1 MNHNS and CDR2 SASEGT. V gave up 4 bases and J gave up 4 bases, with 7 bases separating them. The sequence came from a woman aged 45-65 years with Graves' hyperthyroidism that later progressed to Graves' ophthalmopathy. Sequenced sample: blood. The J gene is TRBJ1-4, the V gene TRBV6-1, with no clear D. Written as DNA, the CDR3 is TGTGCCAGCAGTGGATCCAATAATGAAAAACTGTTTTTT. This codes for CASSGSNNEKLFF.